Below, 14 T cell receptor beta chains from the same sample are listed, as sequenced in a study of CD8 T cells in Susac syndrome. Roughly 0.45 to 1 ug RNA was reverse transcribed with random hexamers. TCRdb analysed the immunoSEQ multiplex PCR reads with MiXCR anew, one entry per CDR3 protein. The sample has about 130,000 distinct CDR3 sequences; 95% are singletons. Sequencing was carried out using CD8+ T cells from PBMCs. The receptors stem from a human donor with Susac syndrome.

V gene TRBV4-1 combines with J gene TRBJ2-7, with 9 bases matching TRBD2. The junction had 2 bases not matched to a gene; V was cut back by 0 bases and J by 2 bases. The CDR3 runs to 15 residues. Per the germline V gene, CDR1 is MGHRA and CDR2 is YSYEKL. The CDR3 sequence is CASSQEASGTYEQYF. Written as DNA, the CDR3 is TGCGCCAGCAGCCAAGAAGCTAGCGGGACCTACGAGCAGTACTTC.

This clonotype was counted once. V usage is TRBV7-9 and J usage is TRBJ2-3; D may be TRBD2 (6 bases). This CDR3 region has 17 residues. Germline V gives CDR1 SEHNR, CDR2 FQNEAQ (reference sequence). Trimming stripped 4 bases from V and 6 bases from J, with 23 bases between. In nucleotides, the CDR3 is TGTGCCAGCAGCTCTCCCCCGGGGACTGCCGGGTCGGATACGCAGTATTTT. Its translation is CASSSPPGTAGSDTQYF.

This chain links TRBV27 with TRBJ2-7; D is ambiguous. The CDR3 is 13 residues long. CDR1 MNHEY and CDR2 SMNVEV come from the germline V gene (reference sequence). The V end lost 5 bases, the J end lost 2 bases, and 10 bases lay between the germline ends. CDR3 bases: TGTGCCAGCAGTGTTGACACCGCCTACGAGCAGTACTTC. Its translation is CASSVDTAYEQYF.

The chain recombines TRBV11-2 with TRBJ2-7; D unresolved. V was trimmed by 2 bases and J by 5 bases, leaving 19 bases between them. Germline values: CDR1 SGHAT, CDR2 FQNNGV. The CDR3 spans 16 residues. CDR3: CASSLFPRDLVDEQYF. The CDR3 DNA reads TGTGCCAGCAGCTTATTCCCTAGGGATCTCGTGGACGAGCAGTACTTC.

This chain uses TRBV2 with TRBJ2-3, with 8 bases that match TRBD2. Germline CDR1 SNHLY, CDR2 FYNNEI. There are 14 residues in the CDR3. J gave up 5 bases and V 7 bases, and 8 bases lay outside the gene matches. The chain's CDR3 is CASIRGLAGDTQYF. In nucleotides, the CDR3 is TGTGCCAGCATCCGAGGACTAGCAGGAGATACGCAGTATTTT.

The chain employs TRBV15 and TRBJ2-3, with 9 bases that match TRBD2. The CDR3 spans 15 residues. Trimming removed 3 bases from V and 6 bases from J; junction bases left unmatched: 7. Germline CDR1 reads LNHNV; CDR2 reads YYDKDF (reference sequence). The CDR3 DNA reads TGTGCCACCAGCAGCACTAGCGGGTCACACGATACGCAGTATTTT. Amino acid sequence: CATSSTSGSHDTQYF.

The V and J genes are TRBV4-1 and TRBJ2-1; 7 bases align to TRBD2. This CDR3 region has 16 residues. Trimming removed 1 base from V and 8 bases from J; junction bases left unmatched: 11. Germline CDR1 and CDR2: MGHRA and YSYEKL. DNA for the CDR3: TGCGCCAGCAGCCAAGCTAGCGGACGAGCAGTCGATGAGCAGTTCTTC. Translating it yields CASSQASGRAVDEQFF.

This chain links TRBV14 with TRBJ2-7; D gene uncertain. V lost 4 bases to trimming and J lost 0 bases, with 7 bases between them. CDR3 length: 13 residues. The germline V gene has CDR1 SGHDN and CDR2 FVKESK. The CDR3 DNA is TGTGCCAGCAGCCTCAGGAACTCCTACGAGCAGTACTTC. The encoded protein is CASSLRNSYEQYF.

The V and J genes are TRBV20-1 and TRBJ2-4, with D possibly TRBD2 on 6 matching bases. Per the germline V gene, CDR1 is DFQATT and CDR2 is SNEGSKA (reference sequence). The CDR3 extends over 14 amino acids. V was shortened by 6 bases and J by 0 bases, with 12 bases between the two germline ends. CDR3 protein: CSARESLAKNIQYF. As DNA, the CDR3 is TGCAGTGCCCGGGAGTCTCTAGCCAAAAACATTCAGTACTTC.

This chain joins TRBV30 and TRBJ2-7, with 8 bases aligning to TRBD1. The length of the CDR3 is 13 residues. Trimming removed 2 bases from V and 2 bases from J; junction bases left unmatched: 2. Germline CDR1 is GTSNPN and CDR2 is SVGIG (reference sequence). CDR3 amino acids: CAWSPGQAYEQYF. The CDR3 region has the DNA TGTGCCTGGAGTCCGGGACAGGCCTACGAGCAGTACTTC. Drawing the rest from reference TRBV30 and TRBJ2-7, the complete variable domain is SQTIHQWPATLVQPVGSPLSLECTVEGTSNPNLYWYRQAAGRGLQLLFYSVGIGQISSEVPQNLSASRPQDRQFILSSKKLLLSDSGFYLCAWSPGQAYEQYFGPGTRLTVT.

V usage is TRBV20-1 and J usage is TRBJ2-3; D ambiguous. The CDR3 is 15 amino acids. Germline CDR1 reads DFQATT; CDR2 reads SNEGSKA (reference sequence). V lost 6 bases and J lost 1, with 17 bases in between. CDR3: CSAQRSPPRTDTQYF. The DNA for the CDR3 is TGCAGTGCCCAGAGGTCCCCACCCCGCACAGATACGCAGTATTTT.

V usage is TRBV6-1 and J usage is TRBJ2-4; 14 positions agree with TRBD2. Germline loops: CDR1 MNHNS, CDR2 SASEGT. The CDR3 contains 18 residues. The V gene end was trimmed by 4 bases and the J gene end by 2 bases; junction bases not matched to a gene: 7. This CDR3 reads CASSAFGLAGGSKNIQYF. Here the CDR3 DNA reads TGTGCCAGCAGTGCCTTCGGACTAGCGGGAGGTTCCAAAAACATTCAGTACTTC.

In this sample, this clonotype turned up once. The V and J genes are TRBV7-3 and TRBJ2-1, with D possibly TRBD1 on 5 matching bases. This CDR3 comprises 16 residues. CDR1 is SGHTA, CDR2 FQGTGA, per germline. Deletions cut 5 bases from V and 0 bases from J, with 14 bases between. CDR3 region: CASSLEGQGSYNEQFF. The CDR3 DNA is TGTGCCAGCAGCCTAGAAGGGCAGGGCTCCTACAATGAGCAGTTCTTC.

This sequence joins TRBV27 and TRBJ2-3, with 7 nucleotides matching TRBD2. V shed 5 bases, J shed 2 bases, and the junction held 7 bases outside the gene matches. This CDR3 comprises 15 residues. Germline V CDR1 and CDR2: MNHEY, SMNVEV (reference sequence). The CDR3 region is CASSLAEGNTDTQYF. The CDR3 DNA reads TGTGCCAGCAGTCTAGCGGAGGGGAACACAGATACGCAGTATTTT.